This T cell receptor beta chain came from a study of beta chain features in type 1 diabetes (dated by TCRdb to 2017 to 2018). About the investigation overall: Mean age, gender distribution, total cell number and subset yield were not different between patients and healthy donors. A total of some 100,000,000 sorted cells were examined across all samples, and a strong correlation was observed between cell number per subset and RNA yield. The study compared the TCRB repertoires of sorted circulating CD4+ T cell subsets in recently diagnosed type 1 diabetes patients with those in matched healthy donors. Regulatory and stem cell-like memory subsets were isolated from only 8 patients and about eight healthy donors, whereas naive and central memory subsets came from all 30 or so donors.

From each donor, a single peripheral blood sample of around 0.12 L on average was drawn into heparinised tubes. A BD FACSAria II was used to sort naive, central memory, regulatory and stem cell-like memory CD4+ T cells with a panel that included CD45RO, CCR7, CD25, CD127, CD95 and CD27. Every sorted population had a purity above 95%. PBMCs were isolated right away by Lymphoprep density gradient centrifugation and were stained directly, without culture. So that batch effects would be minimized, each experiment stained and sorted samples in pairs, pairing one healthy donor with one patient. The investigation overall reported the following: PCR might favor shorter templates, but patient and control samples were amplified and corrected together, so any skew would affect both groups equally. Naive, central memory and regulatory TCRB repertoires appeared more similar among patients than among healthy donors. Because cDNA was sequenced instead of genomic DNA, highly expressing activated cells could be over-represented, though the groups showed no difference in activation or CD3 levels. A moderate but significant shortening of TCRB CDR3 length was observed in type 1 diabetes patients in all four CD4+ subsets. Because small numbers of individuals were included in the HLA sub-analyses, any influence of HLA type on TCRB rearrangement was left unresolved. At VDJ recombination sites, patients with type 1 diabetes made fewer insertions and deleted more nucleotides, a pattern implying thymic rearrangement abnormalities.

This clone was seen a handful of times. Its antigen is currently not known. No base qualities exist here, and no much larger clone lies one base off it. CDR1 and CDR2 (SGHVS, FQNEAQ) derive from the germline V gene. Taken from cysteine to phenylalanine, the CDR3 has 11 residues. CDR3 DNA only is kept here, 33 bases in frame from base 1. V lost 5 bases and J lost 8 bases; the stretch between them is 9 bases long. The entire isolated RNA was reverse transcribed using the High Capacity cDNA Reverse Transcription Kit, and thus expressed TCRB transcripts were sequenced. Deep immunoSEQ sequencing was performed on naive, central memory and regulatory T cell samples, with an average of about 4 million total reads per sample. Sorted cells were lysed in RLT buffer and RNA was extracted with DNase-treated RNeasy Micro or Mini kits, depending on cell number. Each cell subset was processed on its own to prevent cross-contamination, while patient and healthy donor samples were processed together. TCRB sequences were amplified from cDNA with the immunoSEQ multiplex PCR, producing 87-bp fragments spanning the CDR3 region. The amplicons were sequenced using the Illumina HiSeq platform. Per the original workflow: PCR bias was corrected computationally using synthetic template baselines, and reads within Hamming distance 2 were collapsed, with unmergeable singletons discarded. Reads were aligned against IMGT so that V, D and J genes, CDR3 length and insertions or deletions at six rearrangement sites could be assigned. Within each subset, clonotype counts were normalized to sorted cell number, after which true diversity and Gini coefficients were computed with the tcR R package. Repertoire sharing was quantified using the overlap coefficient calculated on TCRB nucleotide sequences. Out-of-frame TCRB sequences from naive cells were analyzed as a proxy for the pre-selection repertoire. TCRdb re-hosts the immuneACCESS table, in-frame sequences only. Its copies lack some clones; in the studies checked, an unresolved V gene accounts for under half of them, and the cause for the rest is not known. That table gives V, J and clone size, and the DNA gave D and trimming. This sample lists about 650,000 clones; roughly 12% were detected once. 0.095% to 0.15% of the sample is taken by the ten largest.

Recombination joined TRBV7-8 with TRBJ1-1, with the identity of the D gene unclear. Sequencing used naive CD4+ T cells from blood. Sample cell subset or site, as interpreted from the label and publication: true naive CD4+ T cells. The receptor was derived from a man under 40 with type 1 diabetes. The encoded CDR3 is CASSPGREAFF. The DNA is TGTGCCAGCAGCCCAGGACGGGAAGCTTTCTTT.